The 6 T cell receptor beta chains presented below share a single source sample, sequenced in a study of blood T cell repertoires in COVID-19. TCRdb's table, derived via immunoSEQ multiplex PCR, lists solely in-frame clones and lacks some. The data contain 150,000 or so clones, over 80% of them singletons. Sequenced input: peripheral blood. These receptors were collected from a woman in her 70s with acute or convalescent COVID-19.

V gene TRBV12-5 combines with J gene TRBJ2-1, with TRBD2 matching 10 bases. With 6 bases clipped from V and 3 bases from J, the junction kept 5 bases outside the gene matches. Germline CDR1 and CDR2: LGHNT and FRNRAP. The CDR3 extends over 15 amino acids. The CDR3 nucleotides read TGTGCTAGTGGCACCAGCGGGAGGGGCTACAATGAGCAGTTCTTC. Amino acids: CASGTSGRGYNEQFF.

This clone was detected only once. The gene calls are TRBV5-4 and TRBJ2-7; D is perhaps TRBD2 (6 bases). The CDR3 is 15 amino acids. Per germline, CDR1 SGHNT and CDR2 YYREEE (reference sequence). The germline V and J ends were trimmed by 0 bases and 2 bases, with 12 bases remaining between them. In DNA, the CDR3 is TGTGCCAGCAGCTTGGGGGGACTGAGAACCTACGAGCAGTACTTC. As protein: CASSLGGLRTYEQYF.

This rearrangement joins TRBV20-1 to TRBJ1-3; no clear D gene. This CDR3 contains 11 residues. The V gene lost 7 bases and the J gene lost 0 bases, with 4 bases spanning the gap. Germline V gene sequence: CDR1 DFQATT, CDR2 SNEGSKA (reference sequence). The CDR3 region is CSGGSGNTIYF. DNA for the CDR3: TGCAGTGGAGGCTCTGGAAACACCATATATTTT.

This chain connects TRBV28 to TRBJ1-4; D gene uncertain. CDR1 MDHEN and CDR2 SYDVKM come from the germline V gene. There are 12 residues in the CDR3. Trimming shortened V by 2 bases and J by 8 bases, and 6 bases separated the two germline ends. CDR3 bases: TGTGCCAGCAGTTTACTAGAGGAAAAACTGTTTTTT. This codes for CASSLLEEKLFF.

This chain uses TRBV30 with TRBJ2-3; TRBD1 is a possible D gene (5 bases). Germline loops: CDR1 GTSNPN, CDR2 SVGIG (reference sequence). Between the trimmed V and J ends, which lost 3 bases and 1 base, there was a span of 8 bases. CDR3 length: 13 amino acids. This CDR3 reads CAWRGRGTDTQYF. CDR3 sequence (DNA): TGTGCCTGGAGGGGCAGGGGCACAGATACGCAGTATTTT.

V and J are TRBV5-4 and TRBJ2-7; 7 positions agree with TRBD2. The germline gives CDR1 SGHNT, CDR2 YYREEE (reference sequence). V shed 4 bases, J shed 0 bases, and the junction held 7 bases outside the gene matches. The length of the CDR3 is 15 residues. CDR3 protein: CASSVSSGSSYEQYF. The DNA of the CDR3 is TGTGCCAGCAGCGTATCTAGCGGAAGCTCCTACGAGCAGTACTTC.